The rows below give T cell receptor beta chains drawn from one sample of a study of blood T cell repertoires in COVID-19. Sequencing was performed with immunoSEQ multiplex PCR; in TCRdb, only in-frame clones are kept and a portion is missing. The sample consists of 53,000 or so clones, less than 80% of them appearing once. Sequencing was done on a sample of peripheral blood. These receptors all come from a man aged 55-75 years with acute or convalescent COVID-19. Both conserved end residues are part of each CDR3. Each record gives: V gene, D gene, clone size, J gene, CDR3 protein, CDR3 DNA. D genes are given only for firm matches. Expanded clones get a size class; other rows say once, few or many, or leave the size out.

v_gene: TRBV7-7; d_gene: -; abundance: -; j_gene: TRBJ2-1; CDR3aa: CASSLDGSHEQFF; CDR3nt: TGTGCTAGCAGCTTAGACGGGAGCCATGAGCAGTTCTTC
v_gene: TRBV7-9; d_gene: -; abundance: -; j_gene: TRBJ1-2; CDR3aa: CASSSFLDLNYGYTF; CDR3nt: TGTGCCAGCAGCTCATTCCTAGACCTTAACTATGGCTACACCTTC
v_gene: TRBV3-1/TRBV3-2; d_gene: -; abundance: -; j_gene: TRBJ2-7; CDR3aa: CASSHLKFSEQYF; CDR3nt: TGTGCCAGCAGCCATCTCAAGTTTAGCGAGCAGTACTTC
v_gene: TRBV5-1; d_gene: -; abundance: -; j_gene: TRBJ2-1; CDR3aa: CASSLWGQNNEQFF; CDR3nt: TGCGCCAGCAGCTTATGGGGCCAAAACAATGAGCAGTTCTTC
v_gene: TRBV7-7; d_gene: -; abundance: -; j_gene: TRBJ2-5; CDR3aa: CASSLGGLQETQYF; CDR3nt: TGTGCTAGCAGCTTAGGAGGGCTCCAAGAGACCCAGTACTTC
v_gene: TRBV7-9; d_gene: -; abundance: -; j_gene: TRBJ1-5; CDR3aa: CASSWAVNQPQHF; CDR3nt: TGTGCCAGCAGCTGGGCAGTTAATCAGCCCCAGCATTTT
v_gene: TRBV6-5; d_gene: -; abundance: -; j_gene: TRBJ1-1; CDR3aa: CASRIDSRTEAFF; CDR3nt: TGTGCCAGCAGGATTGACAGTCGGACTGAAGCTTTCTTT
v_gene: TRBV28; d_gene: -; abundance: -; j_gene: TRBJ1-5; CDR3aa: CASSLGGRLGQPQHF; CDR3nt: TGTGCCAGCAGTTTAGGGGGCAGGTTAGGTCAGCCCCAGCATTTT
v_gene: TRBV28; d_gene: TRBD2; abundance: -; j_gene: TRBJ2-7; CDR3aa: CASSPGLAAEQYF; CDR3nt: TGTGCCAGCAGTCCCGGACTAGCGGCGGAGCAGTACTTC
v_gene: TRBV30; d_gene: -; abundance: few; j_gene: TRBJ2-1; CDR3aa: CAWSKDLQFF; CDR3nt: TGTGCCTGGAGCAAAGACTTGCAGTTCTTC
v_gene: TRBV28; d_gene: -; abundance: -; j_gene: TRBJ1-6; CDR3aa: CASRSVNSPLHF; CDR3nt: TGTGCCAGCAGGTCGGTAAATTCACCCCTCCACTTT
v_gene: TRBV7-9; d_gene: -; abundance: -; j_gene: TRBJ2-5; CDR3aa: CASSPRKEETQYF; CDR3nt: TGTGCCAGCAGCCCTAGAAAGGAGGAGACCCAGTACTTC
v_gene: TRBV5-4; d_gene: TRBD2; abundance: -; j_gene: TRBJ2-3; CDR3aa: CASSTSGRAGDTQYF; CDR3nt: TGTGCCAGCAGCACGAGCGGGAGGGCCGGAGATACGCAGTATTTT
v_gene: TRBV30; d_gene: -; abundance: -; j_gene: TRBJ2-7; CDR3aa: CAWGARTGQYF; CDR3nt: TGTGCCTGGGGGGCTCGTACGGGGCAGTACTTC
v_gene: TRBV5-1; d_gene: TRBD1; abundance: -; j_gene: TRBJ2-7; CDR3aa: CASSLDVTGISYEQYF; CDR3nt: TGCGCCAGCAGCTTGGATGTGACAGGGATCTCCTACGAGCAGTACTTC
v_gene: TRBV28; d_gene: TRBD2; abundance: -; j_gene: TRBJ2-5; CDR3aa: CASSLSREEQETQYF; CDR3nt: TGTGCCAGCAGTTTAAGCCGGGAGGAGCAGGAGACCCAGTACTTC
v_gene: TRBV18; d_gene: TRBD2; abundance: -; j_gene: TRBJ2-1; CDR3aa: CASSPRGVDAPEQFF; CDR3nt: TGTGCCAGCTCACCCCGGGGGGTAGACGCCCCAGAGCAGTTCTTC
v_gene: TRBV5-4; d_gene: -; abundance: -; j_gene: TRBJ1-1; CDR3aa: CASTPGQLNTEAFF; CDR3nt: TGTGCCAGCACCCCGGGACAACTGAACACTGAAGCTTTCTTT
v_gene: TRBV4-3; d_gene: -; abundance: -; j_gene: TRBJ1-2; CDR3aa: CASSQDHRDIFGYTF; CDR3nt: TGCGCCAGCAGCCAAGACCACAGGGACATTTTTGGCTACACCTTC
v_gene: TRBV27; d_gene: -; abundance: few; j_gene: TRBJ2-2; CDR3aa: CASSQSLTGELFF; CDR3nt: TGTGCCAGCAGCCAAAGCCTAACCGGGGAGCTGTTTTTT
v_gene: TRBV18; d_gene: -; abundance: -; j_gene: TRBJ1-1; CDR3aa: CASSPGGKNTEAFF; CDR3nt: TGTGCCAGCTCACCGGGAGGGAAGAACACTGAAGCTTTCTTT
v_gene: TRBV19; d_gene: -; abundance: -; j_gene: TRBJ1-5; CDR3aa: CASKDSYQPQHF; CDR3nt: TGTGCCAGTAAAGACAGTTATCAGCCCCAGCATTTT
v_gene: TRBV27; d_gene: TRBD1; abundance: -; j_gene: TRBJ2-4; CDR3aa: CASSPDRGYPIAKNIQYF; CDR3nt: TGTGCCAGCAGCCCGGACAGGGGGTACCCTATAGCCAAAAACATTCAGTACTTC
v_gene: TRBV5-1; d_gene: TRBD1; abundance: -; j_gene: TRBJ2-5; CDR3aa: CASSLAGTGDQETQYF; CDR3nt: TGCGCCAGCAGCTTGGCCGGGACAGGGGACCAAGAGACCCAGTACTTC
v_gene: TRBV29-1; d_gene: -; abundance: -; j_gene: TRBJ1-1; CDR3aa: CSVEDYTSEAFF; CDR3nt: TGCAGCGTTGAAGATTATACGAGTGAAGCTTTCTTT
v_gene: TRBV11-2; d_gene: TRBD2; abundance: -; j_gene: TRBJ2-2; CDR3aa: CASSLLAGGNTGELFF; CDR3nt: TGTGCCAGCAGCTTACTAGCGGGAGGGAACACCGGGGAGCTGTTTTTT
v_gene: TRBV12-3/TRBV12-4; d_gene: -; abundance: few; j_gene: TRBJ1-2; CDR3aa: CASSRDFGYTF; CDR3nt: TGTGCCAGCAGTAGGGACTTCGGCTACACCTTC
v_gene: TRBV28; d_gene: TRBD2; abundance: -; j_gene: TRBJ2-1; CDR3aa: CASSSLAGMVREQFF; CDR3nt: TGTGCCAGCAGTTCACTAGCGGGTATGGTCCGTGAGCAGTTCTTC
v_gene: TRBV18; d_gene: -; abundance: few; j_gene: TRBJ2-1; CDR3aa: CASRKGGLYNEQFF; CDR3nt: TGTGCCAGCCGCAAGGGCGGGCTCTACAATGAGCAGTTCTTC
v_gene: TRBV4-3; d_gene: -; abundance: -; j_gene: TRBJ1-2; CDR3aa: CASSQLQGYYGYTF; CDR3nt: TGCGCCAGCAGCCAATTGCAGGGTTACTATGGCTACACCTTC
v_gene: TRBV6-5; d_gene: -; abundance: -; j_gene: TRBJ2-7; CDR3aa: CASSHVSGQGYEQYF; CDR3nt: TGTGCCAGCAGTCACGTGAGTGGGCAAGGCTACGAGCAGTACTTC
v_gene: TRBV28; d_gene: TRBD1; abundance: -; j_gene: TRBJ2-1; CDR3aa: CASSFGDHRTGYYNEQFF; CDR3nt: TGTGCCAGCAGTTTCGGCGACCATCGGACAGGTTATTACAATGAGCAGTTCTTC
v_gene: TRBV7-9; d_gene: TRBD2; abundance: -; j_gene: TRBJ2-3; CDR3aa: CASSQLAGVTDTQYF; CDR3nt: TGTGCCAGCAGCCAGCTAGCGGGAGTAACAGATACGCAGTATTTT
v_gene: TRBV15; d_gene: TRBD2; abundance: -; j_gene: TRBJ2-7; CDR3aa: CATSEGTTPTYEQYF; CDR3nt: TGTGCCACCAGCGAGGGGACTACCCCAACGTACGAGCAGTACTTC
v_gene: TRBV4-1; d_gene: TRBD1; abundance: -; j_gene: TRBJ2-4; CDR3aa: CASSQTGGPIQYF; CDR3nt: TGCGCCAGCAGCCAGACAGGGGGACCCATTCAGTACTTC
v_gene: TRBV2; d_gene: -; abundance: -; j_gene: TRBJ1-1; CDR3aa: CASSVVLEAFF; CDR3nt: TGTGCCAGCAGTGTAGTCTTAGAAGCTTTCTTT
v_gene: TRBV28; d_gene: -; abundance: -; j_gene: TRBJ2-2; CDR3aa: CATLTQNTGELFF; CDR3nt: TGTGCCACACTAACACAGAACACCGGGGAGCTGTTTTTT
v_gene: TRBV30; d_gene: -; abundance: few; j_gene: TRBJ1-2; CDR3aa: CAWSVQGIYGYTF; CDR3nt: TGTGCCTGGAGTGTCCAGGGGATCTATGGCTACACCTTC
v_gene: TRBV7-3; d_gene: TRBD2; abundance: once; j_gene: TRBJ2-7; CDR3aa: CASSPSGSSYEQYF; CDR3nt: TGTGCCAGCAGCCCTAGCGGGAGCTCCTACGAGCAGTACTTC
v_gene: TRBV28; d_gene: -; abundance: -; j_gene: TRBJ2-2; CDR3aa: CASSSPRRSTGELFF; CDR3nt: TGTGCCAGCAGTTCTCCTCGTCGGTCTACCGGGGAGCTGTTTTTT
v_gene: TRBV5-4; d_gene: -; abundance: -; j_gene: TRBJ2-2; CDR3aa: CASSLERQTGELFF; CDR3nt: TGTGCCAGCAGCTTGGAGAGGCAGACCGGGGAGCTGTTTTTT
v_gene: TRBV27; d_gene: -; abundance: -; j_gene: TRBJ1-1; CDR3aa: CASRRGGNTEAFF; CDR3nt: TGTGCCAGCAGGAGGGGGGGGAACACTGAAGCTTTCTTT
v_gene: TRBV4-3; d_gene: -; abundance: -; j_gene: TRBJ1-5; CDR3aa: CASSEGVGGNQPQHF; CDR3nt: TGCGCCAGCAGCGAGGGGGTAGGAGGCAATCAGCCCCAGCATTTT
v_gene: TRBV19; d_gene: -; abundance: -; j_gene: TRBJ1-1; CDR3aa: CASSAKTGTEAFF; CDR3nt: TGTGCCAGTAGTGCAAAAACCGGGACAGAAGCTTTCTTT
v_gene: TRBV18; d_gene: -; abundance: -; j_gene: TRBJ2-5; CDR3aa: CASSPSRETQYF; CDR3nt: TGTGCCAGCTCACCCTCCCGGGAGACCCAGTACTTC
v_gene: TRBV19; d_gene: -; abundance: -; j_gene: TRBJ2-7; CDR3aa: CASSILGSSYEQYF; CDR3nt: TGTGCCAGTAGTATACTAGGCAGCTCCTACGAGCAGTACTTC
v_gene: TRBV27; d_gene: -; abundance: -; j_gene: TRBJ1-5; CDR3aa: CASSLNGESQPQHF; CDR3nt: TGTGCCAGCAGTTTAAATGGGGAGAGTCAGCCCCAGCATTTT
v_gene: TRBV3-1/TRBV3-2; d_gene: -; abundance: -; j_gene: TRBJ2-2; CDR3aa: CASSFRSGNTGELFF; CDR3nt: TGTGCCAGCAGCTTTAGAAGCGGGAACACCGGGGAGCTGTTTTTT
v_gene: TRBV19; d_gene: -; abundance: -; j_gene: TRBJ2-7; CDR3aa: CASSIGEQGYEQYF; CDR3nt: TGTGCCAGTAGTATAGGGGAACAGGGCTACGAGCAGTACTTC
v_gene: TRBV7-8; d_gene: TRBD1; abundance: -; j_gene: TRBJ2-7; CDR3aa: CASSSILPGTEGYEQYF; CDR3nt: TGTGCCAGCAGCTCTATACTCCCCGGGACAGAGGGATACGAGCAGTACTTC
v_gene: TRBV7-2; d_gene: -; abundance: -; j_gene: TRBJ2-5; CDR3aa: CASSLGRGDQETQYF; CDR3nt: TGTGCCAGCAGCTTAGGCAGGGGGGACCAAGAGACCCAGTACTTC
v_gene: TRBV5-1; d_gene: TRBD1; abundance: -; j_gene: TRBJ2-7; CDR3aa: CASSLGQGAYEQYF; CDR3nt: TGCGCCAGCAGCTTAGGACAGGGAGCCTACGAGCAGTACTTC
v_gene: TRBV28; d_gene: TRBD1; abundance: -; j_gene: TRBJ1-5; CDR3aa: CASSLRTGASNQPQHF; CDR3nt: TGTGCCAGCAGTCTAAGGACAGGGGCGAGCAATCAGCCCCAGCATTTT
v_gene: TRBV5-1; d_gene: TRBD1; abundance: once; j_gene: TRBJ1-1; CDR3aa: CASSTGQTEAFF; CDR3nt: TGCGCCAGCAGCACGGGACAGACTGAAGCTTTCTTT
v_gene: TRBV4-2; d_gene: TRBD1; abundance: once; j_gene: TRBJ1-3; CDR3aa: CASSQEGQGGNTIYF; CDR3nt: TGTGCCAGCAGCCAAGAGGGACAGGGGGGAAACACCATATATTTT
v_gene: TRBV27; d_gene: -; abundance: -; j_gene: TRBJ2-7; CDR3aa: CASSQRPADYYEQYF; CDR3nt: TGTGCCAGCAGTCAACGACCGGCGGATTACTACGAGCAGTACTTC
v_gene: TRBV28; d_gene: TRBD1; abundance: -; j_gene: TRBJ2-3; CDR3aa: CASSSGQDTDTQYF; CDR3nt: TGTGCCAGCAGCTCGGGACAGGACACAGATACGCAGTATTTT
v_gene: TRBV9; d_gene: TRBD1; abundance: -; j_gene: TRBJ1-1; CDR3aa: CASSDYRDRGIPGGWFKAFF; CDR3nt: TGTGCCAGCAGCGATTACCGGGACAGGGGTATACCCGGGGGGTGGTTTAAAGCTTTCTTT
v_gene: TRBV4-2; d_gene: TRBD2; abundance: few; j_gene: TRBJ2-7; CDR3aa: CASSQGLADPYEQYF; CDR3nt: TGTGCCAGCAGCCAGGGACTAGCGGATCCCTACGAGCAGTACTTC